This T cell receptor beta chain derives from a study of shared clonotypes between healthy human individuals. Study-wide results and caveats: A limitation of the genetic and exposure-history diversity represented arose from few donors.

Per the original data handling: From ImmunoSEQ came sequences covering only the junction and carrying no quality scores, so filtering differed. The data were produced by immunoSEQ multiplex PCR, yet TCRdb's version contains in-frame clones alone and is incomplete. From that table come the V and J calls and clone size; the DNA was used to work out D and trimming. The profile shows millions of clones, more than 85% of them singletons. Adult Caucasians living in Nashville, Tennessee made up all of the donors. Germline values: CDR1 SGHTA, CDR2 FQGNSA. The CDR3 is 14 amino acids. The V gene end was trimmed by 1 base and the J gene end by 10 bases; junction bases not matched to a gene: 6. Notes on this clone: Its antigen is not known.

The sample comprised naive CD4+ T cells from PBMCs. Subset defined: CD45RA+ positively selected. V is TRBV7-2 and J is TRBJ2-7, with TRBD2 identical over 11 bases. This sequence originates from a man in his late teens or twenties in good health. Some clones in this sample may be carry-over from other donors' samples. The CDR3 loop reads CASSLGTSGSDQYF. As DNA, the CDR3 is TGTGCCAGCAGCTTAGGCACTAGCGGGAGCGACCAGTACTTC.